The rows below give T cell receptor beta chains drawn from one sample of a study of CD8 T cells in Susac syndrome. MiXCR was run by TCRdb on the immunoSEQ multiplex PCR reads, yielding one entry per CDR3 protein. The sample gives 100,000 to 150,000 distinct CDR3 sequences, more than 90% of which show up once; approximately 0.22% is in the top ten. Sample: CD8+ T cells from PBMCs. These TCRs come from a human donor with Susac syndrome. CDR3s include the opening cysteine and the closing phenylalanine or tryptophan. A D gene is named only where the DNA matches it firmly. Clone sizes are given selectively: once, few, many, or a class where the clone is expanded.

D: -
V: TRBV25-1
J: TRBJ2-2
size: once
DNA: TGTGCCAGCAGCCCTCTAGCCAGGGGGGACACCGGGGAGCTGTTTTTT
CDR3: CASSPLARGDTGELFF

D: TRBD1
V: TRBV9
J: TRBJ1-1
size: -
DNA: TGTGCCAGCGGAAGACAGGGCGAAGCTTTCTTT
CDR3: CASGRQGEAFF

D: -
V: TRBV7-2
J: TRBJ2-1
size: -
DNA: TGTGCCAGCAGCCCTCAGGGCCCTGACAATGAGCAGTTCTTC
CDR3: CASSPQGPDNEQFF

D: -
V: TRBV15
J: TRBJ1-1
size: -
DNA: TGTGCCACCAGCCCCCACTCGTCCACTGAAGCTTTCTTT
CDR3: CATSPHSSTEAFF

D: TRBD2
V: TRBV7-2
J: TRBJ2-6
size: few
DNA: TGTGCCAGCAGCCGACTAGCGGGAGGGCCTTATGGGGCCAACGTCCTGACTTTC
CDR3: CASSRLAGGPYGANVLTF

D: TRBD1
V: TRBV15
J: TRBJ2-1
size: -
DNA: TGTGCCACCAGCAGAGATGCTGGGACAGGGTCCCACAATGAGCAGTTCTTC
CDR3: CATSRDAGTGSHNEQFF

D: TRBD1
V: TRBV27
J: TRBJ2-7
size: -
DNA: TGTGCCAGCAGTCCCGGGACAGGGGCCGACGAGCAGTACTTC
CDR3: CASSPGTGADEQYF

D: TRBD2
V: TRBV12-3/TRBV12-4
J: TRBJ2-5
size: -
DNA: TGTGCCAGCAGCCCTAGCGGGGGGTTCCAAGAGACCCAGTACTTC
CDR3: CASSPSGGFQETQYF

D: -
V: TRBV28
J: TRBJ2-7
size: -
DNA: TGTGCCAGCAGTTTAGGACGGGGGCACGAGCAGTACTTC
CDR3: CASSLGRGHEQYF

D: TRBD2
V: TRBV11-2
J: TRBJ2-5
size: -
DNA: TGTGCCAGCAGCCCCAGCTATCCAGCGGGGGAGACCCAGTACTTC
CDR3: CASSPSYPAGETQYF

D: TRBD1
V: TRBV5-6
J: TRBJ2-6
size: -
DNA: TGTGCCAGCATACAGGGGGCTTCTGGGGCCAACGTCCTGACTTTC
CDR3: CASIQGASGANVLTF

D: -
V: TRBV7-3
J: TRBJ1-3
size: -
DNA: TGTGCCAGCAGCTTAGACTTGGGGGCTGGAAACACCATATATTTT
CDR3: CASSLDLGAGNTIYF

D: -
V: TRBV6-5
J: TRBJ1-2
size: -
DNA: TGTGCCAGCAGTTCCACGGGGCTCTATGGCTACACCTTC
CDR3: CASSSTGLYGYTF

D: -
V: TRBV11-2
J: TRBJ2-7
size: few
DNA: TGTGCCAGCAGCGGCTCGGACTACGAGCAGTACTTC
CDR3: CASSGSDYEQYF

D: -
V: TRBV6-2/TRBV6-3
J: TRBJ2-6
size: -
DNA: TGTGCCAGCAGTCAGACAGCATCTGGGGCCAACGTCCTGACTTTC
CDR3: CASSQTASGANVLTF

D: TRBD1
V: TRBV29-1
J: TRBJ2-7
size: -
DNA: TGCAGCGTTGCCCAGGGGGTCCCCTACGAGCAGTACTTC
CDR3: CSVAQGVPYEQYF

D: -
V: TRBV9
J: TRBJ1-5
size: -
DNA: TGTGCCAGCAGCGTGGGGGGTAGCAATCAGCCCCAGCATTTT
CDR3: CASSVGGSNQPQHF

D: TRBD2
V: TRBV29-1
J: TRBJ2-7
size: -
DNA: TGCAGCGTTCTACACCTCCGGACTAGCGGGAGGCCCTCCTACGAGCAGTACTTC
CDR3: CSVLHLRTSGRPSYEQYF

D: -
V: TRBV5-1
J: TRBJ1-1
size: -
DNA: TGCGCCAGCTCGGCCGCGGACAATGAAGCTTTCTTT
CDR3: CASSAADNEAFF

D: TRBD2
V: TRBV15
J: TRBJ2-1
size: -
DNA: TGTGCCACCAGCAGAGACAGGACTAGCTCTGAGCAGTTCTTC
CDR3: CATSRDRTSSEQFF